Included here is one T cell receptor beta chain sequence, with context. Its antigen is unidentified. This sample stems from a study of blood T cells in healthy people across ages. The CDR3 is made up of 15 amino acids. Germline lookup yields CDR1 ENHRY and CDR2 SYGVKD. Trimming at V came to 6 bases and at J to 1 base, leaving 6 bases not matched to a gene. Caucasian, healthy and from Russia, the donors were aged between about 6 and 90. For the second PCR, which ran for about 6 to 11 cycles, a sample-barcoded 5' primer and a J-beta primer mix were used. TCRdb redid the calling of the 5' RACE reads with MiXCR, one entry per CDR3 protein. The data contain approximately 680,000 distinct CDR3 sequences, about 34% of them singletons. Study-level results: Older age coincided with a roughly linear decline in TCR beta diversity per million T cells. Researchers judged that diversity estimates from one million T cells fell short of true values.

The origin of this receptor is a woman of 80 years or more in good health. Sequences were obtained from blood. This sequence joins TRBV10-3 and TRBJ2-5; 9 nucleotides match TRBD2. CDR3 bases: TGTGCCATCAGCTGTAGCGGGAGAGGCCAAGAGACCCAGTACTTC. It codes for CAISCSGRGQETQYF.